The 2 T cell receptor beta chains in this list originate from one sample, sequenced in a study of neurological immune-mediated disorders (dated by TCRdb to between 2019 and 2020). Library preparation used 5' RACE. Sequencing used an Illumina HiSeq 2500. The public sequencing data were trimmed at Q25 with fastp and processed into clonotypes with MiXCR by TCRdb, which kept only in-frame beta chains. Every entry covers one CDR3 protein and lists the most common genes and DNA from its rows. This sample gives about 89,000 distinct CDR3 sequences in total; about 2.5% of them show up just once. The top ten constitute about 1% of the sample. Material for sequencing was PBMCs. Source of these receptors: a woman in her 30s with multiple sclerosis.

V usage is TRBV27 and J usage is TRBJ2-3; 14 bases agree with TRBD2. There are 16 residues in the CDR3. The germline CDR1 and CDR2 sequences are MNHEY and SMNVEV (reference sequence). Trimming at V came to 5 bases and at J to 2 bases, leaving 3 bases not matched to a gene. CDR3 protein: CASSGLAGGSTDTQYF. CDR3 in DNA: TGTGCCAGCAGTGGACTAGCGGGAGGTTCCACAGATACGCAGTATTTT.

This clonotype has ten or more counts. The chain links TRBV14 to TRBJ2-7; no firm D call. Trimming removed 0 bases at V and 4 bases at J, with 10 bases between. The CDR3 loop spans 14 amino acids. The germline V gene encodes CDR1 SGHDN and CDR2 FVKESK. The CDR3 DNA follows: TGTGCCAGCAGCCAAGATTTCGGTAAATACGAGCAGTACTTC. Protein sequence: CASSQDFGKYEQYF.